Listed below are T cell receptor beta chains from one sample, sequenced in a study of T cell responses to AZD1222 COVID-19 vaccine. Clones were sequenced by immunoSEQ multiplex PCR, and TCRdb holds only the in-frame ones, with some missing. Here the sample spans more than 90,000 clones, 65% to 85% being singletons. The material was peripheral blood, obtained on day 0 of AZD1222 vaccination. The source of these receptors is an adult in good health. Each CDR3 is given with its conserved first and last residue. The D gene is left open where the match is weak. The listing skips clone size in some rows; elsewhere it reads once, few, many or a size class.

TRBV28	12	NA	TRBJ2-5	NA	TGTGCCAGCAACGACAACAGGGAGACCCAGTACTTC	CASNDNRETQYF
TRBV18	16	TRBD2	TRBJ2-3	NA	TGTGCCAGCTCACCCAGTGCGGGAGGGATCACAGATACGCAGTATTTT	CASSPSAGGITDTQYF
TRBV18	14	TRBD1	TRBJ2-7	NA	TGTGCCAGCTCAGCCCGGGACAGGGGCTACGAGCAGTACTTC	CASSARDRGYEQYF
TRBV9	14	NA	TRBJ2-7	NA	TGTGCCAGCAGCCCGTTAGGGGCCTCACGCGAGCAGTACTTC	CASSPLGASREQYF
TRBV9	18	TRBD1	TRBJ2-1	NA	TGTGCCAGCAGCGGGTTGACAGGGGCCAGGAGTCGGCCGCATGAGCAGTTCTTC	CASSGLTGARSRPHEQFF
TRBV6-5	13	NA	TRBJ1-2	many	TGTGCCAGCACTCCATCGGGGCTCTATGGCTACACCTTC	CASTPSGLYGYTF
TRBV21-1	22	NA	TRBJ2-1	NA	TGTGCCAGCAGCAAAAGTGGGTTAGAAGGGGTGAACCCGACAACCCGATACAATGAGCAGTTCTTC	CASSKSGLEGVNPTTRYNEQFF
TRBV2	13	NA	TRBJ1-2	once	TGTGCCAGCCGAGTGGTAAGGGCCTATGGCTACACCTTC	CASRVVRAYGYTF
TRBV6-5	14	NA	TRBJ2-5	NA	TGTGCCAGCAGACAACAGGGGCGGGAGGAGACCCAGTACTTC	CASRQQGREETQYF
TRBV5-1	14	NA	TRBJ2-1	NA	TGCGCCAGCAGCTTGGAGGGCAGGGACAATGAGCAGTTCTTC	CASSLEGRDNEQFF
TRBV19	13	NA	TRBJ1-2	NA	TGTGCCAGTAGCAGACTGGCCCCCTATGGCTACACCTTC	CASSRLAPYGYTF
TRBV24-1	14	NA	TRBJ1-5	NA	TGTGCCACCAGTGATGTATATACTAATCAGCCCCAGCATTTT	CATSDVYTNQPQHF
TRBV19	15	TRBD1	TRBJ1-6	medium-sized	TGTGCCAGTATTCAGGGGGCGCTGGGTGGATCACCCCTCCACTTT	CASIQGALGGSPLHF
TRBV6-6	15	TRBD1	TRBJ2-1	NA	TGTGCCAGCACCCCGGGACAGGGAAAACGGAATGAGCAGTTCTTC	CASTPGQGKRNEQFF
TRBV6-5	14	NA	TRBJ2-3	few	TGTGCCAGCAGTTACCATACTCGCACAGATACGCAGTATTTT	CASSYHTRTDTQYF
TRBV29-1	12	NA	TRBJ1-5	NA	TGCAGCACTGGGACCGGCAATCAGCCCCAGCATTTT	CSTGTGNQPQHF
TRBV27	15	NA	TRBJ1-5	NA	TGTGCCAGCGGTACTGTTCTTACAGGCAATCAGCCCCAGCATTTT	CASGTVLTGNQPQHF
TRBV10-3	13	NA	TRBJ1-2	NA	TGTGCCATCAGTGAGCAGACAGCTTATGGCTACACCTTC	CAISEQTAYGYTF
TRBV28	13	NA	TRBJ2-3	NA	TGTGCCAGCAGTTTTTCCGGCACAGATACGCAGTATTTT	CASSFSGTDTQYF
TRBV7-9	12	NA	TRBJ2-1	NA	TGTGCCAGCAGCGGTGCCACAGATGAGCAGTTCTTC	CASSGATDEQFF